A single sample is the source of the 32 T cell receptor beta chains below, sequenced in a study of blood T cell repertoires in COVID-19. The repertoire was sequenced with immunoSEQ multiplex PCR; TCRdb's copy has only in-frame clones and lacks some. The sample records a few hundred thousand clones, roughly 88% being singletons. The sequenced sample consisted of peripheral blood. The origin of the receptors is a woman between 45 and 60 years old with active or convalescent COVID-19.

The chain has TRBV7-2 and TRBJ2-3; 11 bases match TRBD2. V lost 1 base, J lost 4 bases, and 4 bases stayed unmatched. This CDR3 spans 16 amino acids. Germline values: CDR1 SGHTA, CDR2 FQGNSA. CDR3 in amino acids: CASSLGLAGGADTQYF. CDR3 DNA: TGTGCCAGCAGCTTAGGGCTAGCGGGAGGAGCAGATACGCAGTATTTT. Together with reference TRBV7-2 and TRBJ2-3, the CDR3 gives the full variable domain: GAGVSQSPSNKVTEKGKDVELRCDPISGHTALYWYRQSLGQGLEFLIYFQGNSAPDKSGLPSDRFSAERTGGSVSTLTIQRTQQEDSAVYLCASSLGLAGGADTQYFGPGTRLTVL.

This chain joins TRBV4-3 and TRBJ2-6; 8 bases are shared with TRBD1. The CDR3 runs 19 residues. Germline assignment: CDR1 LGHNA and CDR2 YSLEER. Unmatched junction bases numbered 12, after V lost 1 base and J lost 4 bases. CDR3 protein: CASSQVGHRGDAGANVLTF. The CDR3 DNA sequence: TGCGCCAGCAGCCAAGTGGGTCACAGGGGGGATGCCGGGGCCAACGTCCTGACTTTC.

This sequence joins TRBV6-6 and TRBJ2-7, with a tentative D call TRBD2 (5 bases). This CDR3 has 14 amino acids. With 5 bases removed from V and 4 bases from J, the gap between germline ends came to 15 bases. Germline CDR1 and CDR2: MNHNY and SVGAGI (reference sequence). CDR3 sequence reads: CASSVGRSGYEQYF. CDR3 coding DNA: TGTGCCAGCAGTGTAGGGAGAAGCGGATACGAGCAGTACTTC.

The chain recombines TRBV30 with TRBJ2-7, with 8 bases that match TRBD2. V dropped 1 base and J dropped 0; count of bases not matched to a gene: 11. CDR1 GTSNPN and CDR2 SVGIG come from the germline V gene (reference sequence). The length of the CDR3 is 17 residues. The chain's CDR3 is CAWSASSASGFSYEQYF. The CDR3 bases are TGTGCCTGGAGTGCCTCCTCGGCTAGCGGGTTCTCCTACGAGCAGTACTTC. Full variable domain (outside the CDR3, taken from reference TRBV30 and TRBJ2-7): SQTIHQWPATLVQPVGSPLSLECTVEGTSNPNLYWYRQAAGRGLQLLFYSVGIGQISSEVPQNLSASRPQDRQFILSSKKLLLSDSGFYLCAWSASSASGFSYEQYFGPGTRLTVT.

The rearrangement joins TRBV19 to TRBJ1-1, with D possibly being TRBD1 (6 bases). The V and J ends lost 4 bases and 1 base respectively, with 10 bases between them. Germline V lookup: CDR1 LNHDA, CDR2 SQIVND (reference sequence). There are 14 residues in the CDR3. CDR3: CASSSLGQNTEAFF. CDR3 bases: TGTGCCAGTAGTAGCTTGGGACAGAACACTGAAGCTTTCTTT.

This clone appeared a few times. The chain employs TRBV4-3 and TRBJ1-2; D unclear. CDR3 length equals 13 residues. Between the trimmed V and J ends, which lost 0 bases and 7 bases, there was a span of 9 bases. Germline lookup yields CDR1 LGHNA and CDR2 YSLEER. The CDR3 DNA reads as TGCGCCAGCAGCCAAGAGACGGGGTTTGGCTACACCTTC. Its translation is CASSQETGFGYTF.

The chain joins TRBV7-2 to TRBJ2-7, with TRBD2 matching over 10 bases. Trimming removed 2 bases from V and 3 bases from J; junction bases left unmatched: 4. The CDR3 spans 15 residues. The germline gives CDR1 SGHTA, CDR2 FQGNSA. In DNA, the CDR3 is TGTGCCAGCAGCTTACAGCGGGGGGGGAACTACGAGCAGTACTTC. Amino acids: CASSLQRGGNYEQYF. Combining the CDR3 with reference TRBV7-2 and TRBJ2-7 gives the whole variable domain GAGVSQSPSNKVTEKGKDVELRCDPISGHTALYWYRQSLGQGLEFLIYFQGNSAPDKSGLPSDRFSAERTGGSVSTLTIQRTQQEDSAVYLCASSLQRGGNYEQYFGPGTRLTVT.

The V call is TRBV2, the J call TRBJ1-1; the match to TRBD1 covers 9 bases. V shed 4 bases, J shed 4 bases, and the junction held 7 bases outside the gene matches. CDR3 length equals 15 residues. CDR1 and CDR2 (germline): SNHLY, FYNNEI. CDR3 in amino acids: CASSGYGQGSTEAFF. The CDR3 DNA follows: TGTGCCAGCAGTGGGTACGGACAGGGGTCCACTGAAGCTTTCTTT.

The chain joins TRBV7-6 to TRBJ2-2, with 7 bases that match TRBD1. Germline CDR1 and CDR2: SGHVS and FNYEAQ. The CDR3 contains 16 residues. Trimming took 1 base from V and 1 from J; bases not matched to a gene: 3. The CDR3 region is CASSLERGRNTGELFF. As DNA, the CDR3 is TGTGCCAGCAGCTTAGAGAGGGGGCGGAACACCGGGGAGCTGTTTTTT.

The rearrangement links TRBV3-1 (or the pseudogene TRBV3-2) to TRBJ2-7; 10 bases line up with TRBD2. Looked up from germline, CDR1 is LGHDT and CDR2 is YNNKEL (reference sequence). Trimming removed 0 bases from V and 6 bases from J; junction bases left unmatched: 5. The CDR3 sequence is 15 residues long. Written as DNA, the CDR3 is TGTGCCAGCAGCCAAGACCCTAGCGGGAGAGGCGAGCAGTACTTC. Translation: CASSQDPSGRGEQYF.

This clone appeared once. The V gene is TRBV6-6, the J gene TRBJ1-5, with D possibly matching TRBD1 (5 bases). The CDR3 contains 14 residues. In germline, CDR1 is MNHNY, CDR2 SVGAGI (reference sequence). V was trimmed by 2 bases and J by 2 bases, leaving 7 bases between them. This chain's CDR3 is CASSYPGGNQPQHF. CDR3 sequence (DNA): TGTGCCAGCAGTTACCCGGGGGGCAATCAGCCCCAGCATTTT.

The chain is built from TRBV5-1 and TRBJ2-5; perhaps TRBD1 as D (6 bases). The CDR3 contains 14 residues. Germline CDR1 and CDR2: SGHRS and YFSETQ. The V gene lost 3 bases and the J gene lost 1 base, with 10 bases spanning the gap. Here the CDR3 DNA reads TGCGCCAGCAGCTCCGGACAGTTCCAAGAGACCCAGTACTTC. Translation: CASSSGQFQETQYF.

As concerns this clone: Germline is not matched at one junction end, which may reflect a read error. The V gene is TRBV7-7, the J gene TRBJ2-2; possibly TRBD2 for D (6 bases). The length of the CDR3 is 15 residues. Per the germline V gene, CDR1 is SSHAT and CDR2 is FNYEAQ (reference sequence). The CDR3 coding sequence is TGTGCTAGCAGCTCTGGAGGGAGAGGGACCGGGGAGCTGTTTTTT. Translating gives CASSSGGRGTGELFF. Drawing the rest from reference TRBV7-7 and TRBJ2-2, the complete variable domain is GAGVSQSPRYKVTKRGQDVTLRCDPISSHATLYWYQQALGQGPEFLTYFNYEAQPDKSGLPSDRFSAERPEGSISTLTIQRTEQRDSAMYRCASSSGGRGTGELFFGEGSRLTVL.

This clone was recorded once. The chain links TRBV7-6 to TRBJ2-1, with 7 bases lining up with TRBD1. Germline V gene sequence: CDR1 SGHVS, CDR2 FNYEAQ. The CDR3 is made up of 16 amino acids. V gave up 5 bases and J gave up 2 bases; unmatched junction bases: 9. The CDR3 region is CASSPRAGGTYNEQFF. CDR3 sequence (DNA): TGTGCCAGCAGCCCCCGGGCAGGGGGTACCTACAATGAGCAGTTCTTC.

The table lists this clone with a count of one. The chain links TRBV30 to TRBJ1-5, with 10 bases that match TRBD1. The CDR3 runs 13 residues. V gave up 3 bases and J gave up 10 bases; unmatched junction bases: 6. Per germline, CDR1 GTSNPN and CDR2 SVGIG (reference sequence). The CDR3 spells CAWRSGTGEPQHF. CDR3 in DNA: TGTGCCTGGAGAAGTGGGACAGGGGAACCCCAGCATTTT. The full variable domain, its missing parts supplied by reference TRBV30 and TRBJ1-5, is SQTIHQWPATLVQPVGSPLSLECTVEGTSNPNLYWYRQAAGRGLQLLFYSVGIGQISSEVPQNLSASRPQDRQFILSSKKLLLSDSGFYLCAWRSGTGEPQHFGDGTRLSIL.

The DNA for the CDR3 is TGCGCCAGCAGCTTGGGGGTGACAGGGGGCGCGTCCTACGAGCAGTACTTC. Translation: CASSLGVTGGASYEQYF. V gene TRBV5-1 combines with J gene TRBJ2-7; TRBD1 aligns across 10 bases. V was pared by 0 bases and J by 1 base, with 7 bases of the junction left unmatched. CDR1 and CDR2 from the germline V gene are SGHRS and YFSETQ. The CDR3 is made up of 17 amino acids.

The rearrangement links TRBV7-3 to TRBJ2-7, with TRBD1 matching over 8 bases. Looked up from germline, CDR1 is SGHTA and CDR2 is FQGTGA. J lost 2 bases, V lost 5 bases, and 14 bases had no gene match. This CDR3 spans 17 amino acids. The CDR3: CASSLTGGPSTPYEQYF. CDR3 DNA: TGTGCCAGCAGCCTCACAGGGGGACCCTCCACACCCTACGAGCAGTACTTC. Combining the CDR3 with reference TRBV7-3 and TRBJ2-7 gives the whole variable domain GAGVSQTPSNKVTEKGKYVELRCDPISGHTALYWYRQSLGQGPEFLIYFQGTGAADDSGLPNDRFFAVRPEGSVSTLKIQRTERGDSAVYLCASSLTGGPSTPYEQYFGPGTRLTVT.

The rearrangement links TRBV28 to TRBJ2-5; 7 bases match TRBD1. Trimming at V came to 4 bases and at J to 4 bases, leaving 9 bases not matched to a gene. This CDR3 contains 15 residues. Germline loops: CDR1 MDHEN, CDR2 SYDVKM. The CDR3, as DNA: TGTGCCAGCAGTTCACAGGGGATGGGTGCAGAGACCCAGTACTTC. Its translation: CASSSQGMGAETQYF.

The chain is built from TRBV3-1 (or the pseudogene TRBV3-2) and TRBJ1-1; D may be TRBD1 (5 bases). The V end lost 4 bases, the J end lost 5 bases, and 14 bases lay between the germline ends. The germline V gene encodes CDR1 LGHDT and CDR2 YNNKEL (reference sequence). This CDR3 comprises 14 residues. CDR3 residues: CASSPGGGETEAFF. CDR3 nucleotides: TGTGCCAGCAGCCCTGGCGGGGGGGAGACTGAAGCTTTCTTT.

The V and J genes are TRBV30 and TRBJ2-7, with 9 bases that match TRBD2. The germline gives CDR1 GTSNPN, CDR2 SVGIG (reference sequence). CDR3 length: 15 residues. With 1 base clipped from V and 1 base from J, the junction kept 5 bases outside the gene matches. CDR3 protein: CAWSGLAGPSYEQYF. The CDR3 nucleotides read TGTGCCTGGAGTGGGCTAGCGGGGCCTTCCTACGAGCAGTACTTC.

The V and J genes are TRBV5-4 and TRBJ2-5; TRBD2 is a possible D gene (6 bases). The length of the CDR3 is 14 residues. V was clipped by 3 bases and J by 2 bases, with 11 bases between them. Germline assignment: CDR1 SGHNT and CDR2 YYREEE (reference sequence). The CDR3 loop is CASSSGTSQETQYF. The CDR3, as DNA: TGTGCCAGCAGCTCTGGGACTTCGCAAGAGACCCAGTACTTC. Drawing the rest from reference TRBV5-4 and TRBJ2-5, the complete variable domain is ETGVTQSPTHLIKTRGQQVTLRCSSQSGHNTVSWYQQALGQGPQFIFQYYREEENGRGNFPPRFSGLQFPNYSSELNVNALELDDSALYLCASSSGTSQETQYFGPGTRLLVL.

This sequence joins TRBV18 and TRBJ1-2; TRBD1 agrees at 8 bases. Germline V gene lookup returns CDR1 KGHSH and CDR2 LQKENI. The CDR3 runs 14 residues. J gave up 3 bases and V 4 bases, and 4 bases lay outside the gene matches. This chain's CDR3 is CASSLRTGYYGYTF. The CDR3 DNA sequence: TGTGCCAGCTCACTAAGGACAGGGTACTATGGCTACACCTTC.

CDR3 loop: CASSFLSTSHDEQYF. DNA of the CDR3: TGTGCCAGCAGTTTCCTCTCGACTAGTCACGACGAGCAGTACTTC. The rearrangement uses TRBV28 and TRBJ2-7, with a tentative D call TRBD2 (6 bases). V lost 3 bases, J lost 5 bases, and 17 bases lay in between. The CDR3 extends over 15 amino acids. CDR1 and CDR2 (germline): MDHEN, SYDVKM.

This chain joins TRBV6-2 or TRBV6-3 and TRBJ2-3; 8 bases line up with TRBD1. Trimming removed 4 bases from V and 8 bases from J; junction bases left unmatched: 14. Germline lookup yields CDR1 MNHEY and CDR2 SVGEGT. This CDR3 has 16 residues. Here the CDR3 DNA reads TGTGCCAGCAGTTTGGTACTGGACAGGGCCAGCCCTACGCAGTATTTT. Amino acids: CASSLVLDRASPTQYF.

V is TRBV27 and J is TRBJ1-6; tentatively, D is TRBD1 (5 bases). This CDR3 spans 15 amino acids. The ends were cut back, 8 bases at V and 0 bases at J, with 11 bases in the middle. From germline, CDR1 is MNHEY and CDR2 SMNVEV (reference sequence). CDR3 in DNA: TGTGCCAGCCGGGGGGGGAGCTCCTATAATTCACCCCTCCACTTT. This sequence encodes CASRGGSSYNSPLHF.

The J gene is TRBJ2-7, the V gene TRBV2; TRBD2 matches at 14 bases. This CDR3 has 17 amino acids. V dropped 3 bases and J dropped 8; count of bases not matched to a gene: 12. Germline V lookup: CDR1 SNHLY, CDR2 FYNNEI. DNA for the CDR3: TGTGCCAGCAGTGACATACACGGGACTAGCGGGGGTTTACAGCAGTACTTC. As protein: CASSDIHGTSGGLQQYF.

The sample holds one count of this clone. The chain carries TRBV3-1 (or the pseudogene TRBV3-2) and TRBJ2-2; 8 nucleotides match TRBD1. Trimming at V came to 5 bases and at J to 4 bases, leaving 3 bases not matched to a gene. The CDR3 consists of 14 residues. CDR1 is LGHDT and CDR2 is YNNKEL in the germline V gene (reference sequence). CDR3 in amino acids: CASSRDRFTGELFF. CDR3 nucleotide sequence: TGTGCCAGCAGCAGGGACAGGTTCACCGGGGAGCTGTTTTTT.

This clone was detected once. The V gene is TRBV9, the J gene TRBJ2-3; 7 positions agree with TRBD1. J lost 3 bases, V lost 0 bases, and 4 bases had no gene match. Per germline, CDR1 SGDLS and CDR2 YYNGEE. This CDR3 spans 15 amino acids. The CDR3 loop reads CASSVGTGWTDTQYF. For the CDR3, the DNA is TGTGCCAGCAGCGTAGGGACAGGTTGGACAGATACGCAGTATTTT.

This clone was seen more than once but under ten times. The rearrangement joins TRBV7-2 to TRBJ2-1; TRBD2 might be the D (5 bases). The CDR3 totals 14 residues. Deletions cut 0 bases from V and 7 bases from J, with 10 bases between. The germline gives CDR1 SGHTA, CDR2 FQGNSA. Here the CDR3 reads CASSLATWRNEQFF. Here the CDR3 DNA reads TGTGCCAGCAGCTTAGCTACCTGGAGGAATGAGCAGTTCTTC.

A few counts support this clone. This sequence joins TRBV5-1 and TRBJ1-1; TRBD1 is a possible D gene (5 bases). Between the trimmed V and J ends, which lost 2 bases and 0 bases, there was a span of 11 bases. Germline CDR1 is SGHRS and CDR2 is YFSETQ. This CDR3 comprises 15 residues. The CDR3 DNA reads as TGCGCCAGCAGCTTATCCCAGGGATTGAACACTGAAGCTTTCTTT. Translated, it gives CASSLSQGLNTEAFF.

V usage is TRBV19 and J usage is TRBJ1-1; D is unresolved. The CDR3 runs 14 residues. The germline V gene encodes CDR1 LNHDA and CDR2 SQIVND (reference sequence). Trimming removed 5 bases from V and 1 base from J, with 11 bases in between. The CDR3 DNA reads TGTGCCAGTAGTGGGCCGACCACGAACACTGAAGCTTTCTTT. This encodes CASSGPTTNTEAFF. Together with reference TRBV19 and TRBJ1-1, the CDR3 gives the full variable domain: DGGITQSPKYLFRKEGQNVTLSCEQNLNHDAMYWYRQDPGQGLRLIYYSQIVNDFQKGDIAEGYSVSREKKESFPLTVTSAQKNPTAFYLCASSGPTTNTEAFFGQGTRLTVV.

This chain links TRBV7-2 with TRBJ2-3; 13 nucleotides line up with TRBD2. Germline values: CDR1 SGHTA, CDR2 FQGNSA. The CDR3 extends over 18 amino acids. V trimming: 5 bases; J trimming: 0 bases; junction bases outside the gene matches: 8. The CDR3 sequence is CASSRGTSGARSTDTQYF. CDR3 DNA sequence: TGTGCCAGCAGCCGCGGGACTAGCGGGGCCAGAAGCACAGATACGCAGTATTTT.